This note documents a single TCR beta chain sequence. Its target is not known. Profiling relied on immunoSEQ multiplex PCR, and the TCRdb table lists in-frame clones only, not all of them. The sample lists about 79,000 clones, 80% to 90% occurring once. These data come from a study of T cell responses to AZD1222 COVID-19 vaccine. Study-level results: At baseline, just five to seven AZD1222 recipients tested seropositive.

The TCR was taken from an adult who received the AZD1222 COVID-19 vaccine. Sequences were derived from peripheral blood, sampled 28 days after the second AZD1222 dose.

In DNA, the CDR3 is TGTGCCAGCAGTGATTTCCAGGGCGTCGGTTTTGGGCAAGAGACCCAGTACTTC. Translating gives CASSDFQGVGFGQETQYF. This chain joins TRBV2 and TRBJ2-5, with D possibly being TRBD1 (5 bases). The length of the CDR3 is 18 residues. CDR1 SNHLY and CDR2 FYNNEI come from the germline V gene. Trimming took 3 bases from V and 2 from J, leaving 22 bases between them.